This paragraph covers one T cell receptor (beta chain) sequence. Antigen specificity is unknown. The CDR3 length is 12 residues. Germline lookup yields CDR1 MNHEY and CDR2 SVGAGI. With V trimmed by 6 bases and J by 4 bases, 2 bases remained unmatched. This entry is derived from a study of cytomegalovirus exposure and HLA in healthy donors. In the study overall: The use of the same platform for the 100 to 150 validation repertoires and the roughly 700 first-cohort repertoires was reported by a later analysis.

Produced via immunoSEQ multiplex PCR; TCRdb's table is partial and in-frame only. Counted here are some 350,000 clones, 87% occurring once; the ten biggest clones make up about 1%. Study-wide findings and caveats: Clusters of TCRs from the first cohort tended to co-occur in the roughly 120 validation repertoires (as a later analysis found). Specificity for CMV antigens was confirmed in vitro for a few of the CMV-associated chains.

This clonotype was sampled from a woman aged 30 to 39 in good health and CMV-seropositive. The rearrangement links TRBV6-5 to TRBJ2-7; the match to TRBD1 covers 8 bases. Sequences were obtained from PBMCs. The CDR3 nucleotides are TGTGCCAGCAGGCAGGGGGCTTACGAGCAGTACTTC. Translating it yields CASRQGAYEQYF.